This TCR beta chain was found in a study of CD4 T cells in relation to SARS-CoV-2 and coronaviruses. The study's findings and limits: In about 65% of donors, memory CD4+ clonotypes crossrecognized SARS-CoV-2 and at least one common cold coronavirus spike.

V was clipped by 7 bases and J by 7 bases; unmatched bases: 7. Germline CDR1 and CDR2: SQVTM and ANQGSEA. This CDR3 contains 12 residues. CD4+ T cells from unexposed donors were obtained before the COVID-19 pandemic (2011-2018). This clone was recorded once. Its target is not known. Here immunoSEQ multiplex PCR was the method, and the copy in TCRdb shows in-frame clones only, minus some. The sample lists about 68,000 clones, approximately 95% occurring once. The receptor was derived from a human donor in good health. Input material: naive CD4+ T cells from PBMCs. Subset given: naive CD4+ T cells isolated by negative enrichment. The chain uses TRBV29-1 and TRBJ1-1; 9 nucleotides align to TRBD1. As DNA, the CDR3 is TGCAGCGAAAGGACAGGGGATGGTGAAGCTTTCTTT. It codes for CSERTGDGEAFF.